Sequencing of this T cell receptor beta chain was carried out in a study of cytomegalovirus exposure and HLA in healthy donors. The study, taken as a whole, reports: TCR clusters originating in the first cohort tended to co-occur in the 100 to 150 validation repertoires, according to a later analysis.

Sequencing used immunoSEQ multiplex PCR; TCRdb keeps in-frame clones, though not all of them. Counted here are 300,000 to 450,000 clones, 86% occurring once; the ten biggest clones make up under 0.9%. The CDR3 spans 15 residues. About this clone: Antigen unknown.

What was sequenced was PBMCs. This chain links TRBV21-1 with TRBJ1-5; the table's D call of TRBD1 was not tested on the DNA. TRBV21-1 represents a pseudogene. The source of this sequence is a woman between 18 and 29 years old in good health and CMV-seronegative. The CDR3 region is CASTSDSMGNQPQHF. The CDR3 DNA reads as TGTGCCAGCACTTCAGACAGTATGGGCAATCAGCCCCAGCATTTT.